These 23 T cell receptor beta chains originate from one sample sequenced in a study of cytomegalovirus exposure and HLA in healthy donors. Amplification used 60 Vbeta primers and 13 Jbeta primers. Profiling relied on immunoSEQ multiplex PCR, and the TCRdb table lists in-frame clones only, not all of them. The table has approximately 170,000 clones, roughly 80% seen once; the top ten hold 1.3%. Sequenced: PBMCs. Receptor source: a man over 45 in good health and CMV-seropositive.

The CDR3 bases are TGTGCCAGCAGCCGCGGGGGGGCCTCCACCGGGGAGCTGTTTTTT. This sequence encodes CASSRGGASTGELFF. The rearrangement links TRBV9 to TRBJ2-2, with TRBD2 matching 9 bases. V was clipped by 4 bases and J by 4 bases; unmatched bases: 5. The germline CDR1 and CDR2 sequences are SGDLS and YYNGEE. The CDR3 runs to 15 residues.

In its sample, this clone was seen a few times. The sample has other DNA sequences that encode this CDR3 too. The chain joins TRBV18 to TRBJ2-3, with a possible D match to TRBD1 (6 bases). With 3 bases removed from V and 0 bases from J, the gap between germline ends came to 7 bases. Looked up from germline, CDR1 is KGHSH and CDR2 is LQKENI. There are 14 residues in the CDR3. The CDR3 DNA sequence: TGTGCCAGCTCACCCGGGACAAGCACAGATACGCAGTATTTT. Translating it yields CASSPGTSTDTQYF.

The chain joins TRBV5-1 to TRBJ1-4; D is perhaps TRBD1 (6 bases). The germline V gene encodes CDR1 SGHRS and CDR2 YFSETQ. The CDR3 sequence is 14 residues long. Trimming removed 5 bases at V and 1 base at J, with 9 bases between. CDR3 in DNA: TGCGCCAGCAGTTGGGACATAACTAATGAAAAACTGTTTTTT. Translated: CASSWDITNEKLFF.

This clone came up a few times. This chain connects TRBV11-2 to TRBJ1-2, with D perhaps TRBD1 (6 bases). Trimming removed 5 bases at V and 10 bases at J, with 14 bases between. The V gene's germline CDR1 is SGHAT and CDR2 FQNNGV. This CDR3 is built from 12 residues. CDR3 amino acids: CASSQTGDLYTF. CDR3 coding DNA: TGTGCCAGCAGCCAGACAGGAGACCTCTACACCTTC.

CDR3 residues: CSVEPAPGFIGANVLTF. DNA for the CDR3: TGCAGCGTTGAACCCGCGCCGGGGTTCATTGGGGCCAACGTCCTGACTTTC. The chain links TRBV29-1 to TRBJ2-6, with D perhaps TRBD2 (5 bases). Deletions cut 2 bases from V and 3 bases from J, with 17 bases between. The CDR3 runs 17 residues. CDR1 SQVTM and CDR2 ANQGSEA come from the germline V gene.

The chain is built from TRBV7-2 and TRBJ2-5; 8 bases are shared with TRBD1. The length of the CDR3 is 14 residues. V was clipped by 5 bases and J by 4 bases; unmatched bases: 6. The V gene's germline CDR1 is SGHTA and CDR2 FQGNSA. CDR3: CASSRTGPGETQYF. As DNA, the CDR3 is TGTGCCAGCAGCCGGACAGGGCCGGGAGAGACCCAGTACTTC. Full variable domain (outside the CDR3, taken from reference TRBV7-2 and TRBJ2-5): GAGVSQSPSNKVTEKGKDVELRCDPISGHTALYWYRQSLGQGLEFLIYFQGNSAPDKSGLPSDRFSAERTGGSVSTLTIQRTQQEDSAVYLCASSRTGPGETQYFGPGTRLLVL.

V gene TRBV29-1 combines with J gene TRBJ2-5; 8 nucleotides line up with TRBD1. This CDR3 contains 14 residues. Germline V gene lookup returns CDR1 SQVTM and CDR2 ANQGSEA. Trimming removed 4 bases from V and 4 bases from J; junction bases left unmatched: 8. CDR3 sequence: CSVAPPGQGETQYF. For the CDR3, the DNA is TGCAGCGTTGCGCCTCCAGGACAGGGAGAGACCCAGTACTTC.

The chain uses TRBV5-1 and TRBJ2-3; D not resolved. The V gene lost 2 bases and the J gene lost 1 base, with 5 bases spanning the gap. The CDR3 has 13 amino acids. Germline CDR1 SGHRS, CDR2 YFSETQ. CDR3 amino acids: CASSFTGTDTQYF. CDR3 bases: TGCGCCAGCAGCTTTACGGGCACAGATACGCAGTATTTT.

The chain joins TRBV5-1 to TRBJ2-6; D is possibly TRBD1 (6 bases). V lost 4 bases and J lost 2, with 13 bases in between. The CDR3 extends over 16 amino acids. Germline assignment: CDR1 SGHRS and CDR2 YFSETQ. CDR3 DNA: TGCGCCAGCAGCCTACAGGGTTCCCCTGGGGCCAACGTCCTGACTTTC. Protein product: CASSLQGSPGANVLTF.

The rearrangement joins TRBV5-1 to TRBJ1-4; D unresolved. Per germline, CDR1 SGHRS and CDR2 YFSETQ. V shed 2 bases and J shed 2 bases, with 7 bases lying between them. The CDR3 covers 14 residues. The DNA for the CDR3 is TGCGCCAGCAGCTTATTCGGGACTAATGAAAAACTGTTTTTT. It translates to CASSLFGTNEKLFF.

The chain has TRBV7-8 and TRBJ1-2; TRBD1 matches at 7 bases. The germline gives CDR1 SGHVS, CDR2 FQNEAQ. After removal of 5 bases from V and 2 bases from J, the junction contained 2 bases not matched to a gene. The length of the CDR3 is 13 residues. The CDR3, as DNA: TGTGCCAGCAGCCCGGACAGGAACTATGGCTACACCTTC. It codes for CASSPDRNYGYTF.

This clone was seen just once. This chain uses TRBV6-4 with TRBJ2-2; perhaps TRBD2 as D (6 bases). The V gene's germline CDR1 is MRHNA and CDR2 SNTAGT. The CDR3 sequence is 14 residues long. V was pared by 8 bases and J by 2 bases, with 12 bases between. CDR3 sequence reads: CASGRTFNTGELFF. The CDR3 nucleotides read TGTGCCAGCGGGAGGACATTCAACACCGGGGAGCTGTTTTTT.

The chain uses TRBV20-1 and TRBJ2-5; unclear D gene. CDR1 DFQATT and CDR2 SNEGSKA come from the germline V gene (reference sequence). This CDR3 comprises 11 residues. V lost 5 bases and J 5 bases, leaving 9 bases between the germline ends. The CDR3 nucleotides read TGCAGTGCTCCCCTTATTGAGACCCAGTACTTC. Translating it yields CSAPLIETQYF.

V and J are TRBV6-5 and TRBJ1-3, with a tentative D call TRBD1 (5 bases). CDR1 and CDR2 (germline): MNHEY, SVGAGI. CDR3 length equals 14 residues. Trimming left V 7 bases short and J 2 bases short, with 12 bases between. The CDR3 DNA reads TGTGCCAGCACCACAGGATTCCCTGGAAACACCATATATTTT. Translated: CASTTGFPGNTIYF.

This clone was recorded only once. The chain joins TRBV13 to TRBJ2-1; TRBD2 is a possible D gene (6 bases). The CDR3 is 16 amino acids. Trimming took off 2 bases at V and 1 base at J, with 12 bases between the two ends. Germline values: CDR1 PRHDT, CDR2 FYEKMQ (reference sequence). CDR3 sequence: CASSLRGGVSYNEQFF. In nucleotides, the CDR3 is TGTGCCAGCAGCTTAAGGGGCGGGGTTTCCTACAATGAGCAGTTCTTC.

The CDR3 reads CSARGGEETQYF. The CDR3 nucleotides read TGCAGCGCCCGGGGGGGGGAGGAGACCCAGTACTTC. The V and J genes are TRBV29-1 and TRBJ2-5; 8 nucleotides agree with TRBD2. Germline trimming cut 7 bases from V and 5 bases from J; bases unmatched to any gene: 6. The CDR3 consists of 12 residues. CDR1 and CDR2 (germline): SQVTM, ANQGSEA.

The chain combines TRBV30 with TRBJ1-1; 7 bases are shared with TRBD1. The CDR3 contains 14 residues. The V segment lost 3 bases and the J segment 0 bases; nucleotides outside the gene matches: 4. CDR1 is GTSNPN and CDR2 is SVGIG in the germline V gene (reference sequence). CDR3 in DNA: TGTGCCTGGAGCAGGGGGGCTTTGAACACTGAAGCTTTCTTT. It codes for CAWSRGALNTEAFF.

About this clone itself: At one boundary the junction diverges from the germline segment, which might be a read error. The chain employs TRBV7-8 and TRBJ1-1; no firm D call. The germline V gene encodes CDR1 SGHVS and CDR2 FQNEAQ. The CDR3 spans 11 residues. The CDR3 sequence is CASSLLSGAFF. The CDR3 DNA reads as TGTGCCAGTAGCTTACTTTCCGGAGCTTTCTTT.

V is TRBV5-1 and J is TRBJ2-5; a weak D match, TRBD1 (5 bases). The CDR3 covers 14 residues. Between the trimmed V and J ends, which lost 0 bases and 5 bases, there was a span of 11 bases. From germline, CDR1 is SGHRS and CDR2 YFSETQ. CDR3 coding DNA: TGCGCCAGCAGCTTGGGACAGACGGGCGAGACCCAGTACTTC. It yields the protein CASSLGQTGETQYF.

The chain links TRBV10-3 to TRBJ2-4, with 7 bases fitting TRBD2. This CDR3 comprises 11 residues. The V gene end was trimmed by 8 bases and the J gene end by 9 bases; junction bases not matched to a gene: 4. The germline V gene encodes CDR1 ENHRY and CDR2 SYGVKD. In nucleotides, the CDR3 is TGTGCCATCGGACTAGGAGGCATTCAGTACTTC. It translates to CAIGLGGIQYF.

This clone appeared once. The sample holds other DNA sequences that translate to the same CDR3. The chain has TRBV30 and TRBJ1-5; perhaps TRBD1 as D (5 bases). The V gene lost 0 bases and the J gene lost 9 bases, with 6 bases spanning the gap. The germline V gene has CDR1 GTSNPN and CDR2 SVGIG (reference sequence). There are 11 residues in the CDR3. The CDR3 spells CAWSVGGPQHF. For the CDR3, the DNA is TGTGCCTGGAGTGTCGGGGGGCCCCAGCATTTT.

The gene calls are TRBV6-5 and TRBJ1-2, with 7 bases fitting TRBD1. The CDR3 runs to 14 residues. The V and J ends lost 1 base and 5 bases, in that order; junction bases with no gene match: 4. Looked up from germline, CDR1 is MNHEY and CDR2 is SVGAGI. The CDR3 coding sequence is TGTGCCAGCAGTTACTTCCGGGACAGTTATGGCTACACCTTC. It codes for CASSYFRDSYGYTF.

V gene TRBV21-1 combines with J gene TRBJ2-1; the table's D call of TRBD2 was not tested on the DNA. TRBV21-1 is a documented pseudogene. The CDR3 is 12 amino acids. The CDR3 DNA reads TGTGCCAGCAGCTTCATGCACTATGAGCAGTTCTTC. This codes for CASSFMHYEQFF.